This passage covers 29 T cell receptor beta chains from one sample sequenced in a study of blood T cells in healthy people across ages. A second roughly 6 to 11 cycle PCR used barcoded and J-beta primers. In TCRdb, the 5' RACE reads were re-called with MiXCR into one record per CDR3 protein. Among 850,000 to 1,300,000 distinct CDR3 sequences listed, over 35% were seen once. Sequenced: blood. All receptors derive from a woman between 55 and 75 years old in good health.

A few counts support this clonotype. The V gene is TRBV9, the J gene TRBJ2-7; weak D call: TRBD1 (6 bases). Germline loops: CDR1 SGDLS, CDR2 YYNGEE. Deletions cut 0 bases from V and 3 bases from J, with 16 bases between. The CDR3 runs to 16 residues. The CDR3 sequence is CASSVGDQGTFYEQYF. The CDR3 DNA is TGTGCCAGCAGCGTAGGGGACCAGGGGACGTTCTACGAGCAGTACTTC.

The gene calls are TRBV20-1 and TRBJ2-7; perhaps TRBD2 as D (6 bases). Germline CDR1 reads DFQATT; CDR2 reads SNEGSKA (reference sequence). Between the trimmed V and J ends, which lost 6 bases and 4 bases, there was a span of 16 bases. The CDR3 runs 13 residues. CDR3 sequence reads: CSAPEGARYEQYF. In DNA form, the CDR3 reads TGCAGTGCCCCGGAGGGAGCAAGGTACGAGCAGTACTTC.

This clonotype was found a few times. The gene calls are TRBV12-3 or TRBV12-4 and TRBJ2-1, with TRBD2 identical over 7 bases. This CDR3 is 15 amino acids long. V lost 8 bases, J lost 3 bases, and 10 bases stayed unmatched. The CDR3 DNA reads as TGTGCCAGCGTCCCCGGGACTACAAACTACAATGAGCAGTTCTTC. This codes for CASVPGTTNYNEQFF.

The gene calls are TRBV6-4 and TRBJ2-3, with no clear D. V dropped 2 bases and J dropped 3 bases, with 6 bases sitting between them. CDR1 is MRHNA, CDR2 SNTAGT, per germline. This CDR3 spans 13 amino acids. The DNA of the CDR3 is TGTGCCAGCAGTGACCAGGAGACAGATACGCAGTATTTT. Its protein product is CASSDQETDTQYF.

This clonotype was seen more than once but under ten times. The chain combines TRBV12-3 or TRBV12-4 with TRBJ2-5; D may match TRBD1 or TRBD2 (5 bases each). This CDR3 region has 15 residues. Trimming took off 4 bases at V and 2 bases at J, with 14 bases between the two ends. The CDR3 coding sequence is TGTGCCAGCAGTTGGGGGACGTACCTTCAAGAGACCCAGTACTTC. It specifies CASSWGTYLQETQYF.

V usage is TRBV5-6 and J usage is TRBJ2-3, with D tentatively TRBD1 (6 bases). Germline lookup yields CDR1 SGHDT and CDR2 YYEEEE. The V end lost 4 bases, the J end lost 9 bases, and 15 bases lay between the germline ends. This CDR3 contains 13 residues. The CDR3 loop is CASSPTPGTTQYF. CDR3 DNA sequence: TGTGCCAGCAGCCCGACTCCTGGGACAACGCAGTATTTT. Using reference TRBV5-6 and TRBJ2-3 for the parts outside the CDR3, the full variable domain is DAGVTQSPTHLIKTRGQQVTLRCSPKSGHDTVSWYQQALGQGPQFIFQYYEEEERQRGNFPDRFSGHQFPNYSSELNVNALLLGDSALYLCASSPTPGTTQYFGPGTRLTVL.

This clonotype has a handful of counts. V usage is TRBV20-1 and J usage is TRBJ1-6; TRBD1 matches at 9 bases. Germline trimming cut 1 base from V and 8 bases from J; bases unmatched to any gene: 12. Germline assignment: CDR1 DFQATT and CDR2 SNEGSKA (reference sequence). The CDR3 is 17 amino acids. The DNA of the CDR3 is TGCAGTGCTAGAGTAGGGCCCGGACAGGGGAACTATTCACCCCTCCACTTT. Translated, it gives CSARVGPGQGNYSPLHF.

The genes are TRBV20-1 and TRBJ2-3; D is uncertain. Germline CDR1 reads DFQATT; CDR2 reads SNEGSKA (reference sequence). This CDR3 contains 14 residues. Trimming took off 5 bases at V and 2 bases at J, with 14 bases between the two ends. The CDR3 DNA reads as TGCAGTGCTCCTAACCCATCCACCACAGATACGCAGTATTTT. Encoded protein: CSAPNPSTTDTQYF.

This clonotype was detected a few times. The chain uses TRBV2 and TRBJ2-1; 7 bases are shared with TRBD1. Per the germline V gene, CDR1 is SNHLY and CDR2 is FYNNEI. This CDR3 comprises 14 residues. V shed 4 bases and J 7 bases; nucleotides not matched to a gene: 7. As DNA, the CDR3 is TGTGCCAGCAGTGGACTCACCAGGGGGAATGAGCAGTTCTTC. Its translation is CASSGLTRGNEQFF.

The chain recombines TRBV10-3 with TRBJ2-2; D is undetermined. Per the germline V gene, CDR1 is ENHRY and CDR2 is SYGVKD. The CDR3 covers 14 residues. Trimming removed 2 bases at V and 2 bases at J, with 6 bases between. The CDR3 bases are TGTGCCATCAGTGAGACAGTTAACACCGGGGAGCTGTTTTTT. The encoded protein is CAISETVNTGELFF.

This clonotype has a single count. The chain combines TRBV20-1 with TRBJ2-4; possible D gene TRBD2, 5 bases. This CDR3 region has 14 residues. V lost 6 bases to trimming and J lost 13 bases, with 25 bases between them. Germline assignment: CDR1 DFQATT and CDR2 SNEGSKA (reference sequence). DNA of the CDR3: TGCAGTGCCCCGAGGGTCCCCCGCCCTTATGAGCAGTACTTC. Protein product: CSAPRVPRPYEQYF.

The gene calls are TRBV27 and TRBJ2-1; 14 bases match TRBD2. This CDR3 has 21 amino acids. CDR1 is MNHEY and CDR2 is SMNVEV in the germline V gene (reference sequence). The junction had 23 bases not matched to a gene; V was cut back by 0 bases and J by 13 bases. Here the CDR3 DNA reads TGTGCCAGCAGTTTATCGAGGCCCGGGACTAGCGGGAGAGGGGTGCAAGAGACCCAGTTCTTC. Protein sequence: CASSLSRPGTSGRGVQETQFF.

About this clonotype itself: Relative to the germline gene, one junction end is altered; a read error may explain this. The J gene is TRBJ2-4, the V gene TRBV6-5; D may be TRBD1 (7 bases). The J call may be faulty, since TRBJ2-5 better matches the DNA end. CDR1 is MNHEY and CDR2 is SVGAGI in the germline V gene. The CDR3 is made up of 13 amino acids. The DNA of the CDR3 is TGTGCCAGCAGGTACTCAGGGGGGGAGACCCAGTACTTC. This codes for CASRYSGGETQYF.

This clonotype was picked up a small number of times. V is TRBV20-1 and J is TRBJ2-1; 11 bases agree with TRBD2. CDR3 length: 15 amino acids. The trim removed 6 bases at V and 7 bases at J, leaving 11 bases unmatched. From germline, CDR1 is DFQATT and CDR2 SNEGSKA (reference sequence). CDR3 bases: TGCAGTGCCCAAGGACTAGCGGGTGCCTTAAATGAGCAGTTCTTC. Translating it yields CSAQGLAGALNEQFF.

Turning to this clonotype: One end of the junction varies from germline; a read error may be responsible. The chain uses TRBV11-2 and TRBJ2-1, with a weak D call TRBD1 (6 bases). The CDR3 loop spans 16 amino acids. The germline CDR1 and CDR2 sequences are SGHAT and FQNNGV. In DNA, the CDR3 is TGTGTCAGCAGCTCGCGCAGGGGCACCGCTTACAATGAGCAGTTCTTC. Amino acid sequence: CVSSSRRGTAYNEQFF. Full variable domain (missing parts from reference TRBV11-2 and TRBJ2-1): EAGVAQSPRYKIIEKRQSVAFWCNPISGHATLYWYQQILGQGPKLLIQFQNNGVVDDSQLPKDRFSAERLKGVDSTLKIQPAKLEDSAVYLCVSSSRRGTAYNEQFFGPGTRLTVL.

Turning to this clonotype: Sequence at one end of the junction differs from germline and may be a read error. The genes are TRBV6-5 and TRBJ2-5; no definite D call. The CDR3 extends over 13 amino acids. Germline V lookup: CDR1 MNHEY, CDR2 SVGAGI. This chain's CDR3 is CASSDSFSGTQYF. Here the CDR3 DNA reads TGTGCCAGCAGTGACTCGTTTTCCGGGACCCAGTACTTC.

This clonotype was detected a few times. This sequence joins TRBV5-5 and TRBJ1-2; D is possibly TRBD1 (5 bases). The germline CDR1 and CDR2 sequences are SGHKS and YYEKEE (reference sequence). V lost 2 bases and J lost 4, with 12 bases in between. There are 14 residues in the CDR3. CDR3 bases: TGTGCCAGCAGCTTAAGGGACGGCATCTATGGCTACACCTTC. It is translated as CASSLRDGIYGYTF.

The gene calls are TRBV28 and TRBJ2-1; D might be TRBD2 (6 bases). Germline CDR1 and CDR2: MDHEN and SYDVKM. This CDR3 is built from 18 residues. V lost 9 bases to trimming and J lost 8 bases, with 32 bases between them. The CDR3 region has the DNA TGTGCCAGTGGAACCCCGAGCCTTTCCGGGAGTCACCTCCATGAGCAGTTCTTC. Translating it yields CASGTPSLSGSHLHEQFF. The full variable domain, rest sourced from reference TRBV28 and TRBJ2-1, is DVKVTQSSRYLVKRTGEKVFLECVQDMDHENMFWYRQDPGLGLRLIYFSYDVKMKEKGDIPEGYSVSREKKERFSLILESASTNQTSMYLCASGTPSLSGSHLHEQFFGPGTRLTVL.

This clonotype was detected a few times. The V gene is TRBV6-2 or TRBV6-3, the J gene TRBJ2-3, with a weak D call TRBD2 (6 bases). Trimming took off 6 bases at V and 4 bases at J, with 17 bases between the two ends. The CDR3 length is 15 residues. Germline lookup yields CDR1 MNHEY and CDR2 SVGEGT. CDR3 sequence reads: CASSRTEGFADTQYF. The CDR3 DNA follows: TGTGCCAGCAGCCGGACGGAGGGTTTCGCAGATACGCAGTATTTT.

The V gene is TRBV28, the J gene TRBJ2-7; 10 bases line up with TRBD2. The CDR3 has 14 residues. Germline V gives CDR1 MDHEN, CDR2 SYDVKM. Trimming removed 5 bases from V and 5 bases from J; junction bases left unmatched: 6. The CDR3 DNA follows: TGTGCCAGCAGTGCGGCTAGCGGGAGAAACGAGCAGTACTTC. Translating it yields CASSAASGRNEQYF.

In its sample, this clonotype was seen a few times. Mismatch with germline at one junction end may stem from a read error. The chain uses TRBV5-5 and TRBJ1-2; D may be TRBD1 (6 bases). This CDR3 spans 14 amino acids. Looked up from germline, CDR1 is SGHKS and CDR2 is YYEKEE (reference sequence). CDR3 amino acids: CASSLEGRGGGYTF. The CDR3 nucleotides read TGTGCCAGCAGTTTGGAGGGCAGGGGCGGTGGCTACACCTTC.

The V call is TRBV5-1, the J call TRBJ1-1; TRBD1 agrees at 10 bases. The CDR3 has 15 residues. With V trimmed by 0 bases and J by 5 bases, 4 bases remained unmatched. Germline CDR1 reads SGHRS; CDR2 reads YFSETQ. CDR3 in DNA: TGCGCCAGCAGCTTGGGGGGACAGGGGCTGACTGAAGCTTTCTTT. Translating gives CASSLGGQGLTEAFF.

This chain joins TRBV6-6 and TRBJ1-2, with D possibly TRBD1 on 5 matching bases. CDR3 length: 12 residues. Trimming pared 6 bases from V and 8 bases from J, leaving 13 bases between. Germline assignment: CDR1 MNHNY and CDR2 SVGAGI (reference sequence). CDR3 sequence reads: CASSPGLPGYTF. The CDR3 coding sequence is TGTGCCAGCAGCCCGGGACTCCCCGGCTACACCTTC.

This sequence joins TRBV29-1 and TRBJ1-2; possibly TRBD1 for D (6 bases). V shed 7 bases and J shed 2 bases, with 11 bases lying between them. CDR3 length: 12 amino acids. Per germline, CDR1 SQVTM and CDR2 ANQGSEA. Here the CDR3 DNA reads TGCAGCGCCGCGGGACAAAACTATGGCTACACCTTC. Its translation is CSAAGQNYGYTF.

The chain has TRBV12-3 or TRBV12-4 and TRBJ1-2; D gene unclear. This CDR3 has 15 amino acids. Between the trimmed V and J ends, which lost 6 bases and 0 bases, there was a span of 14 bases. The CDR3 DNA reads TGTGCCAGCAGGGAAGAGGACGTGGCTAACTATGGCTACACCTTC. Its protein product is CASREEDVANYGYTF.

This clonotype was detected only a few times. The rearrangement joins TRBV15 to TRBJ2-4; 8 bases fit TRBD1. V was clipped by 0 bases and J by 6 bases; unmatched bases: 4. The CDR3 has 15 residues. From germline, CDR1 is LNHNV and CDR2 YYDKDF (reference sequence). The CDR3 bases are TGTGCCACCAGCAGAGATCCAGGACAGGGAAACATTCAGTACTTC. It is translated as CATSRDPGQGNIQYF.

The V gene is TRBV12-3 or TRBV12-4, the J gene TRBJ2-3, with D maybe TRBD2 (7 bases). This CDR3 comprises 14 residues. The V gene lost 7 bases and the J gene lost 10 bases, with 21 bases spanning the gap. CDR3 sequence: CASTGGGTRYAQYF. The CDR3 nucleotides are TGTGCCAGCACGGGCGGGGGCACAAGGTACGCGCAGTATTTT.

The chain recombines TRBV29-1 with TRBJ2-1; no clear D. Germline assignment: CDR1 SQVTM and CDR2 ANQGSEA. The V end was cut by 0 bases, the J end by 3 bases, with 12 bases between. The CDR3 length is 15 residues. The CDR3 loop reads CSVEEDYSSYNEQFF. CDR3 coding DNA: TGCAGCGTTGAAGAGGATTACAGTAGCTACAATGAGCAGTTCTTC.

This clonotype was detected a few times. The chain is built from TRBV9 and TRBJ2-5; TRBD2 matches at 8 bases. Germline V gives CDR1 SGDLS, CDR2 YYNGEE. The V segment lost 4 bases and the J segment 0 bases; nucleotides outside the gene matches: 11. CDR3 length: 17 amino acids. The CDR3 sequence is CASSPSREGTNQETQYF. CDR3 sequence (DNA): TGTGCCAGCAGCCCCTCTCGGGAGGGGACGAACCAAGAGACCCAGTACTTC.